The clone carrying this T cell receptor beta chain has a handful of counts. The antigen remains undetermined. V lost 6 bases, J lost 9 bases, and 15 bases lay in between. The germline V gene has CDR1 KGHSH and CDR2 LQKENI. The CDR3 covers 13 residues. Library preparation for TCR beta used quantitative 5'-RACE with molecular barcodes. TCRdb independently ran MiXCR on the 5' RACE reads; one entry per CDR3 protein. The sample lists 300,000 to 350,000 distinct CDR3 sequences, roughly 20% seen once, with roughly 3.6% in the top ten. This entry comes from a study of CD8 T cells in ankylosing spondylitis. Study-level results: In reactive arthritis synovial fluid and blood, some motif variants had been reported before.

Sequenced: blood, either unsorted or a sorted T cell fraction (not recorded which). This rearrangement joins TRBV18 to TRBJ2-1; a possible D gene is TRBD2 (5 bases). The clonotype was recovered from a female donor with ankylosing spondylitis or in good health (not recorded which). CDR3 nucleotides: TGTGCCAGCTCCTACAAAGGGAGCACTGAGCAGTTCTTC. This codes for CASSYKGSTEQFF.